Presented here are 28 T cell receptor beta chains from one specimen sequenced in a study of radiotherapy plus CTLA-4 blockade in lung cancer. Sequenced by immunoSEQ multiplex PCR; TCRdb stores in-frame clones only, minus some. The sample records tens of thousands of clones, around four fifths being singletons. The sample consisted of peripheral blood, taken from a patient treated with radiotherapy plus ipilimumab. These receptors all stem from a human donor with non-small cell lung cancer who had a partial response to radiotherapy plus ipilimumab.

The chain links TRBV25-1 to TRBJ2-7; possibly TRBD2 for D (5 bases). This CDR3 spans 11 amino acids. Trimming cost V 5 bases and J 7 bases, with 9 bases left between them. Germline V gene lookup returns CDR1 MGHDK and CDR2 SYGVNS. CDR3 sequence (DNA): TGTGCCAGCAGTAACCGCGGGGAGCAGTACTTC. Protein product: CASSNRGEQYF.

CDR3 bases: TGTGCCAGCAGGATTACTAGCGGGGGGGCCTACGAGCAGTACTTC. It codes for CASRITSGGAYEQYF. The chain recombines TRBV13 with TRBJ2-7; the match to TRBD2 covers 13 bases. The CDR3 is 15 residues long. CDR1 is PRHDT, CDR2 FYEKMQ, per germline (reference sequence). Trimming at V came to 6 bases and at J to 2 bases, leaving 4 bases not matched to a gene. Full variable domain (remainder filled in from reference TRBV13 and TRBJ2-7): AAGVIQSPRHLIKEKRETATLKCYPIPRHDTVYWYQQGPGQDPQFLISFYEKMQSDKGSIPDRFSAQQFSDYHSELNMSSLELGDSALYFCASRITSGGAYEQYFGPGTRLTVT.

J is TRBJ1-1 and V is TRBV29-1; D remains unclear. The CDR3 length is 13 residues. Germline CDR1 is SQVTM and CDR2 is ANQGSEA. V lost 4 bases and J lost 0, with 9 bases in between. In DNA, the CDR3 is TGCAGCGTTGTCGGCGGGTTGAACACTGAAGCTTTCTTT. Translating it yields CSVVGGLNTEAFF.

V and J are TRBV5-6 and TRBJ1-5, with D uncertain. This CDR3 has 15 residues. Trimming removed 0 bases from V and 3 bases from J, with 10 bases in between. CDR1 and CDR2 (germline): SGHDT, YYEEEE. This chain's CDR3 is CASSLGPIPNQPQHF. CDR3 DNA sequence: TGTGCCAGCAGCTTGGGGCCGATCCCCAATCAGCCCCAGCATTTT.

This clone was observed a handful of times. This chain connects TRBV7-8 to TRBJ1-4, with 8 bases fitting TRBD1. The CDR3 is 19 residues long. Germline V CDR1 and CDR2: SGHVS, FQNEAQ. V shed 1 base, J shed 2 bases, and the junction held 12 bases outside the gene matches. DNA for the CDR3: TGTGCCAGCAGCTTAGAAGGACAGGGAATTTTCGGTACTAATGAAAAACTGTTTTTT. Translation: CASSLEGQGIFGTNEKLFF.

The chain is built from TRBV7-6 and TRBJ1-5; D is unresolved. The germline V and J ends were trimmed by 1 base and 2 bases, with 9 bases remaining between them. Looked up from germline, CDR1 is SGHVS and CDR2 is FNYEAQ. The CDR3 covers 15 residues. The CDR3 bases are TGTGCCAGCAGCTTAGTGGCAGGCGGCAATCAGCCCCAGCATTTT. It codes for CASSLVAGGNQPQHF.

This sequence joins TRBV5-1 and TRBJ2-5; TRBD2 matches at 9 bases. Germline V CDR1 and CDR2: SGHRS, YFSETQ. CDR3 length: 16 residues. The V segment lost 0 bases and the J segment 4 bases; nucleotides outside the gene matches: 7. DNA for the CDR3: TGCGCCAGCAGCTTGGGTTTGCGGGGGGGCGCAGAGACCCAGTACTTC. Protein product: CASSLGLRGGAETQYF.

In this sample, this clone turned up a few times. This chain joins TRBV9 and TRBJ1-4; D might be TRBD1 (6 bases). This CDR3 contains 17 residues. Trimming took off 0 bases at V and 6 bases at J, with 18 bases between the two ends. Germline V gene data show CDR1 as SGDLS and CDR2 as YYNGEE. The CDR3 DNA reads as TGTGCCAGCAGCGTAGCCCTCGGGGGGGGGCACGATGAAAAACTGTTTTTT. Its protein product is CASSVALGGGHDEKLFF.

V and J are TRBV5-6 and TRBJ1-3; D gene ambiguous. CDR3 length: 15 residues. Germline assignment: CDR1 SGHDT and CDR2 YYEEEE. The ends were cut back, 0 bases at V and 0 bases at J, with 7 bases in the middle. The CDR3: CASSLGLISGNTIYF. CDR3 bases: TGTGCCAGCAGCTTGGGACTAATCTCTGGAAACACCATATATTTT.

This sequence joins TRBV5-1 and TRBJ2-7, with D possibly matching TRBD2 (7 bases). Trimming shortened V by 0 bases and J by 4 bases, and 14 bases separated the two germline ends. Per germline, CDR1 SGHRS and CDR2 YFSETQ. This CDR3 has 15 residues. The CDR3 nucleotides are TGCGCCAGCAGCTTGGTCGGAGGGGGGGCTTACGAGCAGTACTTC. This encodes CASSLVGGGAYEQYF.

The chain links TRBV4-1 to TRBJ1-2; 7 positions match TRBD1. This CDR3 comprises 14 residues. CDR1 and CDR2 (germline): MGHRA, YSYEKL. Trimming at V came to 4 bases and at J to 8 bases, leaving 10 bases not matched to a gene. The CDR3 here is CASSPVDRAIGYTF. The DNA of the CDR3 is TGCGCCAGCAGCCCCGTTGACAGGGCGATCGGCTACACCTTC.

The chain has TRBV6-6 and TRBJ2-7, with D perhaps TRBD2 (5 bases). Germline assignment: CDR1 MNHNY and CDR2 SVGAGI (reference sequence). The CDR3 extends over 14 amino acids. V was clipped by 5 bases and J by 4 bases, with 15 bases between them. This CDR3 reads CASSTASDLYEQYF. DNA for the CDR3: TGTGCCAGCAGTACGGCATCGGACTTATACGAGCAGTACTTC.

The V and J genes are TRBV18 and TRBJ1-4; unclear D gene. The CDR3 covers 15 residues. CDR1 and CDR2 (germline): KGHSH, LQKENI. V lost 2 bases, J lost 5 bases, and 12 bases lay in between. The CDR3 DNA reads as TGTGCCAGCTCACCAGGTAGTAATAAGAATGAAAAACTGTTTTTT. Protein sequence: CASSPGSNKNEKLFF.

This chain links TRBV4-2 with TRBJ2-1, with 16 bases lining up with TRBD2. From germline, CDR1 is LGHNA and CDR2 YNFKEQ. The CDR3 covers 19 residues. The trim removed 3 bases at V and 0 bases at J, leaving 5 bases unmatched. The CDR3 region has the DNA TGTGCCAGCAGCCAGGGGACTAGCGGGGGGGCGAGCTCCTACAATGAGCAGTTCTTC. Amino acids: CASSQGTSGGASSYNEQFF.

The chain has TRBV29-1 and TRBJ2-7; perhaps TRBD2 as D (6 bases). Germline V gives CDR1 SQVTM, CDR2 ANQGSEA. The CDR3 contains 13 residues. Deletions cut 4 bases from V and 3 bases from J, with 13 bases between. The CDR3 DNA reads TGCAGCGTTGCGGCGGGACTGATCTACGAGCAGTACTTC. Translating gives CSVAAGLIYEQYF.

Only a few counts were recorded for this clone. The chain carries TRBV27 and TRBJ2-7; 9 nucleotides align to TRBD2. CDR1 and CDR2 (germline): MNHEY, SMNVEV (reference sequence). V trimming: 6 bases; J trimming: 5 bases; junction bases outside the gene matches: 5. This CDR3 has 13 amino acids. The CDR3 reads CASRAGGLNEQYF. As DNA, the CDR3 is TGTGCCAGCAGGGCGGGGGGGCTTAACGAGCAGTACTTC.

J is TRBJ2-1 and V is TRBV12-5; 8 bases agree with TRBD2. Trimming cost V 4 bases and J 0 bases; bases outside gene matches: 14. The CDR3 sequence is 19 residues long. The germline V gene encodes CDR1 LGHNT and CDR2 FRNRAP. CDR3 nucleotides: TGTGCTAGTGGTTCCTCGGGCGGGGGGCTCCTTGGCTCCTACAATGAGCAGTTCTTC. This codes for CASGSSGGGLLGSYNEQFF.

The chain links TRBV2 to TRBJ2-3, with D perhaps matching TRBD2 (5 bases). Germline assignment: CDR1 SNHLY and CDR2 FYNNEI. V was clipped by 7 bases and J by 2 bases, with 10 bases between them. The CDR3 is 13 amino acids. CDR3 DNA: TGTGCCAGCATGACGGGGTACACAGATACGCAGTATTTT. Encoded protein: CASMTGYTDTQYF.

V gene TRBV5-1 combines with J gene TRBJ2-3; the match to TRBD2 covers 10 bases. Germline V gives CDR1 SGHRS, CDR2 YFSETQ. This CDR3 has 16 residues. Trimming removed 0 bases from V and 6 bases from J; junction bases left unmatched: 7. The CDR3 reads CASSLAQRGGRDTQYF. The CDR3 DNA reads TGCGCCAGCAGCTTGGCTCAGCGGGGGGGGAGGGATACGCAGTATTTT.

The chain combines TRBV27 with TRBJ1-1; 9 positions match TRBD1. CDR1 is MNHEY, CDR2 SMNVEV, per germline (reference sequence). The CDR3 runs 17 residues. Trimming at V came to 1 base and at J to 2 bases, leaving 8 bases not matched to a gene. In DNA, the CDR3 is TGTGCCAGCAGTTTATTCGGGACAGGGTCGTTTAACACTGAAGCTTTCTTT. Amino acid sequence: CASSLFGTGSFNTEAFF.

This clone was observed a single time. CDR3 region: CASSYIPGLAGFTYEQYF. The CDR3 DNA reads as TGTGCCAGCAGCTACATACCGGGACTAGCGGGGTTCACCTACGAGCAGTACTTC. The chain has TRBV7-2 and TRBJ2-7, with TRBD2 matching 13 bases. The V gene's germline CDR1 is SGHTA and CDR2 FQGNSA. V was pared by 4 bases and J by 2 bases, with 11 bases of the junction left unmatched. CDR3 size: 18 residues.

The CDR3: CASSETGAPYNEQFF. CDR3 DNA sequence: TGTGCCAGCAGTGAAACAGGAGCCCCATACAATGAGCAGTTCTTC. The genes are TRBV2 and TRBJ2-1; D is perhaps TRBD1 (5 bases). V was pared by 2 bases and J by 4 bases, with 12 bases between. In germline, CDR1 is SNHLY, CDR2 FYNNEI. The CDR3 extends over 15 amino acids.

CDR3 sequence reads: CASSATVNTEAFF. DNA for the CDR3: TGTGCCAGCAGCGCTACAGTAAACACTGAAGCTTTCTTT. The chain is built from TRBV13 and TRBJ1-1; no clear D gene. Germline V gene sequence: CDR1 PRHDT, CDR2 FYEKMQ (reference sequence). The CDR3 runs 13 residues. V lost 5 bases to trimming and J lost 2 bases, with 9 bases between them.

The CDR3 reads CASSLYVGTGGSNQPQHF. In DNA, the CDR3 is TGTGCCAGCAGTTTGTATGTGGGGACAGGGGGTAGCAATCAGCCCCAGCATTTT. The V call is TRBV28, the J call TRBJ1-5; 11 bases match TRBD1. The CDR3 has 18 residues. In germline, CDR1 is MDHEN, CDR2 SYDVKM. V shed 3 bases, J shed 0 bases, and the junction held 7 bases outside the gene matches. Looking up the rest from reference TRBV28 and TRBJ1-5 gives the full variable domain: DVKVTQSSRYLVKRTGEKVFLECVQDMDHENMFWYRQDPGLGLRLIYFSYDVKMKEKGDIPEGYSVSREKKERFSLILESASTNQTSMYLCASSLYVGTGGSNQPQHFGDGTRLSIL.

The CDR3 DNA reads as TGTGCCAGCAAAACAGCTTTCCTCACAGATACGCAGTATTTT. Amino acids: CASKTAFLTDTQYF. This chain joins TRBV19 and TRBJ2-3; D unclear. CDR1 and CDR2 (germline): LNHDA, SQIVND (reference sequence). The CDR3 loop spans 14 amino acids. V was trimmed by 9 bases and J by 2 bases, leaving 15 bases between them.

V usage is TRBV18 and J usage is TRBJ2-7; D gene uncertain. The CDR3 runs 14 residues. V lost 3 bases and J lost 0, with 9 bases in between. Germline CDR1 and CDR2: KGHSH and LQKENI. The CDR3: CASSPGQSSYEQYF. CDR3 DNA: TGTGCCAGCTCACCTGGGCAAAGCTCCTACGAGCAGTACTTC.

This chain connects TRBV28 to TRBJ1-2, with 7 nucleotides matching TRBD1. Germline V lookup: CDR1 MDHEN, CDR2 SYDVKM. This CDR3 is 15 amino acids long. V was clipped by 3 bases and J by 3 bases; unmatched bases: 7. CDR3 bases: TGTGCCAGCAGTTTCTCGACAGGGCCCTACTATGGCTACACCTTC. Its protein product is CASSFSTGPYYGYTF.

CDR3 region: CSADDRGSTGELFF. CDR3 nucleotide sequence: TGCAGCGCTGATGACAGGGGTAGCACCGGGGAGCTGTTTTTT. The chain recombines TRBV29-1 with TRBJ2-2; 8 positions match TRBD1. Trimming removed 7 bases from V and 4 bases from J; junction bases left unmatched: 8. The CDR3 sequence is 14 residues long. Germline-derived CDR1 and CDR2 are SQVTM and ANQGSEA.